The present T cell receptor (beta chain) was sequenced within a study of regulatory T cells in long-lasting Graves disease. General study points: Fewer public clonotypes were shared by new patients (roughly 910) than by persistent patients (fewer than 3,000).

This clonotype occurred a few times. What it binds is not known. Investigators prepared the TCR beta libraries by applying iRepertoire HTBI primers and Arm-PCR of CDR3 regions. As processed by the authors: The identification of under 65 TRBV and 14 TRBJ segments was made across samples. From the multiplex PCR reads, TCRdb called clonotypes with MiXCR, one entry per CDR3 protein. It is TCRdb's table, rather than the study itself, that gives the V and J calls and clone size. The profile covers about 660,000 distinct CDR3 sequences, with 25% to 35% appearing a single time and about 40% taken by the ten largest. The time point was: persistent/refractory GD, antithyroid drugs over 5 years with positive TRAb. From RNA extracted from PBMCs, the TCR library was made. The sample consisted of peripheral blood mononuclear cells (PBMCs), taken when the disease was refractory, from a patient treated with antithyroid drugs. This TCR was recovered from a female donor with Graves disease.

The CDR3 loop reads CASSYQRGTSGRFDRYEQYF. In DNA, the CDR3 is TGTGCCAGCAGTTACCAGAGGGGGACTAGCGGGAGGTTTGACCGTTACGAGCAGTACTTC. The chain uses TRBV6-2 or TRBV6-3 and TRBJ2-7; 15 bases are a match to TRBD2. The J segment lost 4 bases and the V segment lost 2 bases, leaving 15 bases of the junction unmatched. This CDR3 has 20 amino acids. Looked up from germline, CDR1 is MNHEY and CDR2 is SVGEGT.